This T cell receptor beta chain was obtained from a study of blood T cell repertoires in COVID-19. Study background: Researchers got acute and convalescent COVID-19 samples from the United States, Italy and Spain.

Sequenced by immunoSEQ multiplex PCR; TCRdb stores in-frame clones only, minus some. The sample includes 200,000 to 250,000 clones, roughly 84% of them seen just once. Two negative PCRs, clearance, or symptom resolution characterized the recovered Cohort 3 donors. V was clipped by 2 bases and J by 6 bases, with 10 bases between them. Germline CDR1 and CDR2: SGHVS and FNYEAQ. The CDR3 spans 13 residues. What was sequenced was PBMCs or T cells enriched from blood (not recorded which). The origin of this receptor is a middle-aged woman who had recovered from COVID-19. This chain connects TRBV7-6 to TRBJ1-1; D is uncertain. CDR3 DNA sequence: TGTGCCAGCAGCTTAACCCGAGGAGCTGAAGCTTTCTTT. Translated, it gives CASSLTRGAEAFF.